The 26 T cell receptor beta chains below come from one sample, sequenced in a study of T cells after yellow fever vaccination. A single record per CDR3 protein comes from TCRdb applying MiXCR to the 5' RACE reads. The sample includes 450,000 to 650,000 distinct CDR3 sequences, approximately 12% of them seen just once. The sequencing here drew on PBMCs, taken on the day of the yellow fever booster vaccination. These receptors were taken from a man under 40 who received the YFV17D yellow fever vaccine.

In this sample, this clonotype turned up a few times. The chain carries TRBV15 and TRBJ1-1; 9 bases are shared with TRBD1. J lost 6 bases, V lost 1 base, and 0 bases had no gene match. The CDR3 consists of 13 residues. Germline assignment: CDR1 LNHNV and CDR2 YYDKDF (reference sequence). The CDR3 DNA reads TGTGCCACCAGCAGAGGGACAGGGGCTGAAGCTTTCTTT. Its translation is CATSRGTGAEAFF.

This clonotype was picked up a small number of times. This CDR3 reads CASSYSAGRDTQYF. The CDR3 DNA sequence: TGTGCCAGCAGTTACTCAGCGGGACGTGATACGCAGTATTTT. This chain connects TRBV6-5 to TRBJ2-3, with 7 bases fitting TRBD2. The V gene's germline CDR1 is MNHEY and CDR2 SVGAGI. With 0 bases clipped from V and 6 bases from J, the junction kept 3 bases outside the gene matches. The CDR3 runs to 14 residues.

This clonotype was seen at least ten times. This chain connects TRBV7-2 to TRBJ2-3; 7 nucleotides match TRBD1. Germline V gene lookup returns CDR1 SGHTA and CDR2 FQGNSA. J gave up 0 bases and V 7 bases, and 7 bases lay outside the gene matches. The CDR3 totals 15 residues. The CDR3 reads CASTLTGLSTDTQYF. DNA for the CDR3: TGTGCCAGCACTTTGACAGGGCTCAGCACAGATACGCAGTATTTT.

The table lists this clonotype with many counts. The V gene is TRBV5-1, the J gene TRBJ2-1; TRBD1 might be the D (7 bases). Germline assignment: CDR1 SGHRS and CDR2 YFSETQ. The CDR3 covers 16 residues. The V and J ends lost 3 bases and 1 base respectively, with 14 bases between them. Written as DNA, the CDR3 is TGCGCCAGCAGCTCCCAGGGGGGAGGTTCCTACAATGAGCAGTTCTTC. Its protein product is CASSSQGGGSYNEQFF. Filled out from reference TRBV5-1 and TRBJ2-1, the complete variable domain reads KAGVTQTPRYLIKTRGQQVTLSCSPISGHRSVSWYQQTPGQGLQFLFEYFSETQRNKGNFPGRFSGRQFSNSRSEMNVSTLELGDSALYLCASSSQGGGSYNEQFFGPGTRLTVL.

A few counts support this clonotype. This chain links TRBV10-3 with TRBJ2-3; 8 positions match TRBD1. CDR1 and CDR2 (germline): ENHRY, SYGVKD. The CDR3 extends over 15 amino acids. The trim removed 4 bases at V and 1 base at J, leaving 4 bases unmatched. The CDR3 bases are TGTGCCATCAGTGCGGGACAGGAGCGCACAGATACGCAGTATTTT. Protein sequence: CAISAGQERTDTQYF.

In its sample, this clonotype was seen a few times. This chain uses TRBV5-8 with TRBJ2-3; no definite D call. The V end was cut by 3 bases, the J end by 4 bases, with 15 bases between. CDR3 length equals 15 residues. Germline V gene data show CDR1 as SGHTS and CDR2 as YDEGEE. In nucleotides, the CDR3 is TGTGCCAGCAGCTACATTTGGGAAGCTCCAGATACGCAGTATTTT. This gives the protein CASSYIWEAPDTQYF. Full variable domain (outside the CDR3, taken from reference TRBV5-8 and TRBJ2-3): EAGVTQSPTHLIKTRGQQATLRCSPISGHTSVYWYQQALGLGLQFLLWYDEGEERNRGNFPPRFSGRQFPNYSSELNVNALELEDSALYLCASSYIWEAPDTQYFGPGTRLTVL.

V and J are TRBV9 and TRBJ1-4; 8 bases align to TRBD1. The CDR3 length is 14 residues. Trimming took 3 bases from V and 7 from J; bases not matched to a gene: 5. Germline V gene sequence: CDR1 SGDLS, CDR2 YYNGEE. CDR3 sequence (DNA): TGTGCCAGCAGCGCCCACAGGGGGGGTGAAAAACTGTTTTTT. It specifies CASSAHRGGEKLFF.

The CDR3 loop is CASPTGSLNTGELFF. In DNA form, the CDR3 reads TGTGCCAGTCCGACAGGTTCCTTAAACACCGGGGAGCTGTTTTTT. V is TRBV28 and J is TRBJ2-2; D is possibly TRBD1 (6 bases). Deletions cut 9 bases from V and 2 bases from J, with 16 bases between. Per the germline V gene, CDR1 is MDHEN and CDR2 is SYDVKM. The CDR3 totals 15 residues.

This clonotype has only a few counts. The rearrangement uses TRBV10-3 and TRBJ2-3, with 7 bases identical to TRBD1. Germline V gene data show CDR1 as ENHRY and CDR2 as SYGVKD. Trimming cost V 9 bases and J 2 bases; bases outside gene matches: 5. This CDR3 is 13 amino acids long. The DNA for the CDR3 is TGTGCCATGAGGACAGGCTTCACAGATACGCAGTATTTT. It yields the protein CAMRTGFTDTQYF.

The J gene is TRBJ2-2, the V gene TRBV5-5; D is unresolved. The CDR3 length is 14 residues. V was pared by 6 bases and J by 4 bases, with 13 bases between. The germline gives CDR1 SGHKS, CDR2 YYEKEE (reference sequence). CDR3 bases: TGTGCCAGCACCATATTACTAAGCACCGGGGAGCTGTTTTTT. Encoded protein: CASTILLSTGELFF.

The chain couples TRBV20-1 to TRBJ2-2, with 10 positions matching TRBD2. Trimming cost V 0 bases and J 1 base; bases outside gene matches: 11. The CDR3 covers 19 residues. Germline CDR1 DFQATT, CDR2 SNEGSKA (reference sequence). CDR3 amino acids: CSARDVRGASGRNTGELFF. CDR3 in DNA: TGCAGTGCTAGAGATGTTCGGGGGGCTAGCGGGAGGAACACCGGGGAGCTGTTTTTT.

The sample holds a few counts of this clonotype. The chain is built from TRBV15 and TRBJ2-4; maybe TRBD1 (6 bases). The V end lost 0 bases, the J end lost 11 bases, and 11 bases lay between the germline ends. CDR3 length: 13 residues. Germline V gives CDR1 LNHNV, CDR2 YYDKDF (reference sequence). The CDR3 DNA is TGTGCCACCAGCAGAGAAGGCAGGGGTTTTCAGTACTTC. Translated, it gives CATSREGRGFQYF.

This clonotype was recorded at least ten times. The chain is built from TRBV5-6 and TRBJ2-7; 7 nucleotides match TRBD1. With V trimmed by 0 bases and J by 0 bases, 3 bases remained unmatched. Germline V CDR1 and CDR2: SGHDT, YYEEEE. CDR3 length equals 15 residues. This CDR3 reads CASSLGGQVSYEQYF. The CDR3 DNA reads as TGTGCCAGCAGCTTGGGCGGACAGGTCTCCTACGAGCAGTACTTC.

Many counts were recorded for this clonotype. The chain has TRBV7-3 and TRBJ2-3; 8 nucleotides align to TRBD2. This CDR3 spans 13 amino acids. CDR1 and CDR2 (germline): SGHTA, FQGTGA. The junction had 0 bases not matched to a gene; V was cut back by 7 bases and J by 0 bases. CDR3 coding DNA: TGTGCCAGCACTAGCGGGAGCACAGATACGCAGTATTTT. Translating gives CASTSGSTDTQYF.

The chain has TRBV18 and TRBJ2-1, with TRBD2 identical over 11 bases. The length of the CDR3 is 18 residues. CDR1 and CDR2 (germline): KGHSH, LQKENI. V lost 0 bases, J lost 3 bases, and 7 bases stayed unmatched. The CDR3 DNA is TGTGCCAGCTCACCACCGCTAGCGGGAGGAAGGGACTACAATGAGCAGTTCTTC. This gives the protein CASSPPLAGGRDYNEQFF.

This clonotype showed up just a few times. The rearrangement joins TRBV7-8 to TRBJ2-3, with TRBD2 identical over 8 bases. J was trimmed by 3 bases and V by 7 bases; bases with no gene match: 6. Germline V lookup: CDR1 SGHVS, CDR2 FQNEAQ. The CDR3 is 14 amino acids. CDR3 loop: CASKSRGGTDTQYF. The CDR3 DNA reads TGTGCCAGCAAGTCCCGGGGGGGAACAGATACGCAGTATTTT.

Only a few counts were recorded for this clonotype. The chain recombines TRBV20-1 with TRBJ2-3, with 10 bases lining up with TRBD2. The CDR3 totals 15 residues. With 2 bases clipped from V and 3 bases from J, the junction kept 5 bases outside the gene matches. Per the germline V gene, CDR1 is DFQATT and CDR2 is SNEGSKA (reference sequence). Here the CDR3 DNA reads TGCAGTGCTAGACTGGGTAGCGGGAGGACAGATACGCAGTATTTT. As protein: CSARLGSGRTDTQYF.

This clonotype showed up just a few times. The chain combines TRBV7-2 with TRBJ2-7; 10 nucleotides line up with TRBD2. The CDR3 has 17 amino acids. CDR1 is SGHTA, CDR2 FQGNSA, per germline. J lost 7 bases, V lost 1 base, and 13 bases had no gene match. The chain's CDR3 is CASSLVHLASGSAEQYF. The CDR3 nucleotides are TGTGCCAGCAGCTTAGTGCATCTGGCTAGCGGGAGCGCAGAGCAGTACTTC.

The chain couples TRBV20-1 to TRBJ2-7, with TRBD2 as a possible D gene (6 bases). Germline V gene data show CDR1 as DFQATT and CDR2 as SNEGSKA (reference sequence). V was pared by 0 bases and J by 6 bases, with 21 bases between. This CDR3 has 16 amino acids. The CDR3 DNA reads as TGCAGTGCTAGAGATCTCGCGGGACTCTCCTCTTCCGAGCAGTACTTC. Protein product: CSARDLAGLSSSEQYF.

The chain couples TRBV7-9 to TRBJ2-5; D is tentatively TRBD1 or TRBD2 (5 bases each). The germline gives CDR1 SEHNR, CDR2 FQNEAQ (reference sequence). V was clipped by 0 bases and J by 7 bases, with 12 bases between them. This CDR3 region has 14 residues. The CDR3 sequence is CASSLAGTRGTQYF. DNA for the CDR3: TGTGCCAGCAGCTTAGCTGGGACCCGCGGGACCCAGTACTTC.

DNA for the CDR3: TGTGCCAGCAGTTATGGACAGGGCCCCTACGAGCAGTACTTC. As protein: CASSYGQGPYEQYF. The chain joins TRBV6-5 to TRBJ2-7, with TRBD1 matching over 8 bases. V lost 3 bases and J lost 2; bases outside the gene matches: 3. This CDR3 is built from 14 residues. CDR1 and CDR2 from the germline V gene are MNHEY and SVGAGI.

The genes are TRBV7-2 and TRBJ2-1; D unclear. Germline CDR1 reads SGHTA; CDR2 reads FQGNSA. The ends were cut back, 5 bases at V and 12 bases at J, with 20 bases in the middle. This CDR3 spans 14 amino acids. The CDR3 protein is CASSPRVSRLGQFF. The DNA for the CDR3 is TGTGCCAGCAGCCCCCGAGTGAGCCGCCTGGGGCAGTTCTTC. Based on the CDR3 plus reference TRBV7-2 and TRBJ2-1, the full variable domain is GAGVSQSPSNKVTEKGKDVELRCDPISGHTALYWYRQSLGQGLEFLIYFQGNSAPDKSGLPSDRFSAERTGGSVSTLTIQRTQQEDSAVYLCASSPRVSRLGQFFGPGTRLTVL.

The chain combines TRBV29-1 with TRBJ2-5; D is perhaps TRBD1 (6 bases). The CDR3 sequence is 15 residues long. With 6 bases removed from V and 0 bases from J, the gap between germline ends came to 17 bases. Germline V gene lookup returns CDR1 SQVTM and CDR2 ANQGSEA. The CDR3 region is CSVSRGRGYQETQYF. CDR3 bases: TGCAGCGTGTCTCGGGGTAGGGGGTACCAAGAGACCCAGTACTTC. Full variable domain (remainder filled in from reference TRBV29-1 and TRBJ2-5): SAVISQKPSRDICQRGTSLTIQCQVDSQVTMMFWYRQQPGQSLTLIATANQGSEATYESGFVIDKFPISRPNLTFSTLTVSNMSPEDSSIYLCSVSRGRGYQETQYFGPGTRLLVL.

This clonotype was seen a few times. This sequence joins TRBV6-5 and TRBJ2-7; D remains ambiguous. Trimming removed 2 bases at V and 6 bases at J, with 14 bases between. This CDR3 contains 14 residues. CDR1 and CDR2 from the germline V gene are MNHEY and SVGAGI. The CDR3 region has the DNA TGTGCCAGCAGTTACCGAAGCCCAGGTAGCGAGCAGTACTTC. Protein sequence: CASSYRSPGSEQYF.

There are a few counts of this clonotype. The genes are TRBV28 and TRBJ2-7; the match to TRBD2 covers 10 bases. The V gene end was trimmed by 1 base and the J gene end by 5 bases; junction bases not matched to a gene: 5. Germline V gene data show CDR1 as MDHEN and CDR2 as SYDVKM. The CDR3 is made up of 15 amino acids. CDR3 in DNA: TGTGCCAGCAGTTTATTTGGGCTAGCGGGAGACGAGCAGTACTTC. It specifies CASSLFGLAGDEQYF.

This chain links TRBV7-2 with TRBJ2-6; D is unclear. The CDR3 runs 16 residues. With 3 bases removed from V and 0 bases from J, the gap between germline ends came to 9 bases. Germline V gives CDR1 SGHTA, CDR2 FQGNSA. CDR3 nucleotide sequence: TGTGCCAGCAGCTTCCGACGGCTCTCTGGGGCCAACGTCCTGACTTTC. It specifies CASSFRRLSGANVLTF.